This is a list of T cell receptor beta chains from one sample in a study of vaccination effects on CD4 cells after COVID-19. These receptors are not linked to any known antigen. Assay used: immunoSEQ multiplex PCR; TCRdb lists only in-frame clones, some missing. The table lists about 45,000 clones, 60% to 75% of them singletons. Source: CD4+ T cells from PBMCs cultured with a peptide pool, taken before COVID-19 vaccination. These receptors were collected from a human donor who had a prior SARS-CoV-2 infection. The CDR3 runs from the conserved cysteine through the conserved F or W. Fields, in order: J gene, D gene, clone size, V gene, CDR3 DNA, CDR3 protein. A D gene is named only where the DNA matches it firmly. Expanded clones are given a class, and other clones once, few, many or no size at all.

>TRBJ1-1|.|few|TRBV7-2
TGTGCCAGCAGCTTAGCTTGGGGAGGAACTGAAGCTTTCTTT
CASSLAWGGTEAFF
>TRBJ2-3|TRBD2|.|TRBV18
TGTGCCAGCTCACTCGGGACTACCCACACAGATACGCAGTATTTT
CASSLGTTHTDTQYF
>TRBJ2-2|TRBD1|.|TRBV5-4
TGTGCCAGCAGCCCGAGGACAGGGGTCGCCGGGGAGCTGTTTTTT
CASSPRTGVAGELFF
>TRBJ1-5|.|.|TRBV2
TGTGCCAGCAGCCAGGTGGGTAGCAATCAGCCCCAGCATTTT
CASSQVGSNQPQHF
>TRBJ2-3|.|.|TRBV7-2
TGTGCCAGCAGCTCCGACTCGCACCGGGATACGCAGTATTTT
CASSSDSHRDTQYF
>TRBJ2-1|.|.|TRBV5-1
TGCGCCAGCAGCTTGGTTGTCGGGCTAGTCAATGAGCAGTTCTTC
CASSLVVGLVNEQFF
>TRBJ2-7|TRBD1|.|TRBV27
TGTGCCAGCAGAAGGCAGGGGGACTCCTACGAGCAGTACTTC
CASRRQGDSYEQYF
>TRBJ2-7|.|.|TRBV28
TGTGCCAGCAGTGGATCCATGGGCTTCTACGAGCAGTACTTC
CASSGSMGFYEQYF
>TRBJ1-2|.|.|TRBV12-3/TRBV12-4
TGTGCCAGCAGTTTACGGCAGGACTATGGCTACACCTTC
CASSLRQDYGYTF
>TRBJ1-4|.|few|TRBV19
TGTGCCAGTAGTATTTCTAAGGGTGAAAAACTGTTTTTT
CASSISKGEKLFF
>TRBJ1-1|.|.|TRBV27
TGTGCCAGCAGTTTCTGGGCGAACACTGAAGCTTTCTTT
CASSFWANTEAFF
>TRBJ2-2|.|.|TRBV7-2
TGTGCCAGCAGCTTAGACTTAGGGACCGGGGAGCTGTTTTTT
CASSLDLGTGELFF
>TRBJ1-1|.|.|TRBV9
TGTGCCAGCAGCGCAATGGTGGGGAATACTGAAGCTTTCTTT
CASSAMVGNTEAFF
>TRBJ1-5|TRBD1|.|TRBV4-1
TGCGCCAGCAGCCAAGAAAACGGCGGGACAGGACGCAATCAGCCCCAGCATTTT
CASSQENGGTGRNQPQHF
>TRBJ2-7|.|.|TRBV7-8
TGTGCCAGCAGCTCCCGTGTAAGGGGGAGCTCCTACGAGCAGTACTTC
CASSSRVRGSSYEQYF
>TRBJ1-5|.|.|TRBV2
TGTGCCAGCAGGGGCGTGAGGGGCGGCAATCAGCCCCAGCATTTT
CASRGVRGGNQPQHF
>TRBJ2-7|.|.|TRBV30
TGTGCCTGGAGGACCCAGGGGGGCCGCTACGAGCAGTACTTC
CAWRTQGGRYEQYF
>TRBJ2-6|.|.|TRBV6-2/TRBV6-3
TGTGCCAGCAGACCTGGGGGCGCTGGGGCCAACGTCCTGACTTTC
CASRPGGAGANVLTF
>TRBJ2-1|TRBD2|.|TRBV5-1
TGCGCCAGCAGCTTGGGGTTAGCGGGGGGGAATGAGCAGTTCTTC
CASSLGLAGGNEQFF
>TRBJ2-6|TRBD1|.|TRBV9
TGTGCCAGCAGCGATGGCGGCAGGGGGCAACTGGTCTCGGGGGCCAACGTCCTGACTTTC
CASSDGGRGQLVSGANVLTF
>TRBJ1-1|.|few|TRBV6-5
TGTGCCAGCAGAACGGACGGGAACACTGAAGCTTTCTTT
CASRTDGNTEAFF
>TRBJ1-2|.|.|TRBV4-1
TGCGCCAGCAGCCAAGATAGTGCAGGTGGATATGGCTACACCTTC
CASSQDSAGGYGYTF
>TRBJ2-5|.|.|TRBV7-9
TGTGCCAGCAGCTTGCGGGGTGCAGGGGGTGGGGAGACCCAGTACTTC
CASSLRGAGGGETQYF
>TRBJ2-7|.|few|TRBV7-8
TGTGCCAGCAGCTTACTGTCCAATCACGCCTACGAGCAGTACTTC
CASSLLSNHAYEQYF
>TRBJ2-2|TRBD2|.|TRBV7-7
TGTGCTAGCAGCTCTACTAGCGGACCGAACACCGGGGAGCTGTTTTTT
CASSSTSGPNTGELFF
>TRBJ1-4|.|.|TRBV5-1
TGCGCCAGCAGCTCCAGGGGATCAACTAATGAAAAACTGTTTTTT
CASSSRGSTNEKLFF
>TRBJ2-2|TRBD2|.|TRBV5-6
TGTGCCAGCAGCTTGGGACTAGCGGGAGGCCGTGTCACCGGGGAGCTGTTTTTT
CASSLGLAGGRVTGELFF
>TRBJ2-3|.|few|TRBV2
TGTGCCAGCAGTGGGGACGGCACAGATACGCAGTATTTT
CASSGDGTDTQYF
>TRBJ2-7|TRBD2|once|TRBV5-6
TGTGCCAGCAGCTCAGGACTAGTCATCGAGCAGTACTTC
CASSSGLVIEQYF
>TRBJ2-3|.|.|TRBV5-1
TGCGCCAGCAGCTTCGCAGGGGACGCGTTTGATACGCAGTATTTT
CASSFAGDAFDTQYF
>TRBJ2-6|.|.|TRBV7-3
TGTGCCAGCAGCCGCGGGACAGCACCTTCTGGGGCCAACGTCCTGACTTTC
CASSRGTAPSGANVLTF
>TRBJ2-7|TRBD1|.|TRBV6-5
TGTGCCAGCAGGCCGACAGGGAGCACCCCCTACGAGCAGTACTTC
CASRPTGSTPYEQYF
>TRBJ2-7|TRBD2|.|TRBV25-1
TGTGCCAGCAGTGAACACGGGGGGGCCCACGAGCAGTACTTC
CASSEHGGAHEQYF
>TRBJ2-3|.|.|TRBV7-2
TGTGCCAGCAGCTTGGACACCCTCACAGATACGCAGTATTTT
CASSLDTLTDTQYF
>TRBJ2-7|.|.|TRBV7-8
TGTGCCAGCAGCTTACAGGGTCGGGGCGAGCAGTACTTC
CASSLQGRGEQYF
>TRBJ1-1|TRBD1|.|TRBV2
TGTGCCAGCAGTGAAGAGACAGGGTGGGATACTGAAGCTTTCTTT
CASSEETGWDTEAFF
>TRBJ1-1|.|few|TRBV2
TGTGCCAGCAGCACCATGGAACAGGGTGAAGCTTTCTTT
CASSTMEQGEAFF
>TRBJ2-5|TRBD1|few|TRBV30
TGTGCCTGGAGTTTTTGGACCGACCGACAGGGTAAACAAGAGACCCAGTACTTC
CAWSFWTDRQGKQETQYF
>TRBJ2-7|TRBD2|.|TRBV10-3
TGTGCCATCAGTGATAGCGGGAGGGCCGTCGTTAGGTCCTACGAGCAGTACTTC
CAISDSGRAVVRSYEQYF
>TRBJ1-1|.|.|TRBV19
TGTGCCAGTAGAGCACCGGGAAACACTGAAGCTTTCTTT
CASRAPGNTEAFF
>TRBJ1-1|.|.|TRBV5-6
TGTGCCAGCAGCTTGATATATGGGGCAGGCATGAACACTGAAGCTTTCTTT
CASSLIYGAGMNTEAFF
>TRBJ1-3|.|few|TRBV6-5
TGTGCCAGCAGTTACTCTGACAGCTCTGGAAACACCATATATTTT
CASSYSDSSGNTIYF